The 11 T cell receptor beta chains below come from one sample, sequenced in a study of blood T cells in healthy people across ages. A J-beta primer mix and a sample-barcoded 5' primer were used in a second PCR of roughly 6 to 12 cycles. TCRdb reprocessed the 5' RACE reads with MiXCR, giving one entry per CDR3 protein. Of about 800,000 distinct CDR3 sequences detected, 25% appear once; the ten largest clones hold under 4.5%. This sample was shared with a second study, whose subject was T cells of mothers and their children.

What was sequenced was blood. The receptor source for this set is a boy between 5 and 17 years old in good health.

The V and J genes are TRBV20-1 and TRBJ2-1; 12 bases match TRBD2. The CDR3 covers 15 residues. CDR1 and CDR2 (germline): DFQATT, SNEGSKA (reference sequence). J was trimmed by 4 bases and V by 6 bases; bases with no gene match: 7. This CDR3 reads CSARGLAGPYNEQFF. The CDR3 DNA follows: TGCAGTGCCCGAGGACTAGCGGGGCCTTACAATGAGCAGTTCTTC.

This clonotype was found a few times. The chain combines TRBV28 with TRBJ2-3; D assignment may be TRBD1 or TRBD2 (7 bases each). CDR1 and CDR2 from the germline V gene are MDHEN and SYDVKM. The CDR3 consists of 15 residues. The ends were cut back, 10 bases at V and 2 bases at J, with 19 bases in the middle. In DNA, the CDR3 is TGTGCCACCAAGGGGCAGGGGGGGCCCACAGATACGCAGTATTTT. It codes for CATKGQGGPTDTQYF.

In this sample, this clonotype turned up a few times. Since the CDR3 does not end with the conserved phenylalanine or tryptophan, this likely comes from a read error. V and J are TRBV9 and TRBJ1-2; D is undetermined. The germline CDR1 and CDR2 sequences are SGDLS and YYNGEE. CDR3 length equals 15 residues. V lost 0 bases, J lost 2 bases, and 11 bases lay in between. In nucleotides, the CDR3 is TGTGCCAGCAGCGTAGAAGGGTTCGTCAACTATGGCTACACCCTC. Amino acid sequence: CASSVEGFVNYGYTL.

The chain uses TRBV7-2 and TRBJ1-2; no clear D gene. The V gene's germline CDR1 is SGHTA and CDR2 FQGNSA. The CDR3 has 16 residues. The germline V and J ends were trimmed by 5 bases and 0 bases, with 16 bases remaining between them. CDR3 amino acids: CASSPGPTLANYGYTF. In nucleotides, the CDR3 is TGTGCCAGCAGCCCTGGTCCCACTTTAGCTAACTATGGCTACACCTTC.

V gene TRBV4-1 combines with J gene TRBJ2-4, with 9 bases that match TRBD2. V lost 5 bases and J lost 5; bases outside the gene matches: 13. This CDR3 has 17 amino acids. Germline V CDR1 and CDR2: MGHRA, YSYEKL. This CDR3 is CASSSRLTPSGENIQYF. The CDR3 DNA is TGCGCCAGCAGCTCAAGACTAACCCCTAGCGGGGAAAACATTCAGTACTTC.

This clonotype showed up many times. The rearrangement links TRBV2 to TRBJ2-7; a weak D match, TRBD1 (6 bases). CDR1 and CDR2 from the germline V gene are SNHLY and FYNNEI. The V and J ends lost 6 bases and 4 bases respectively, with 7 bases between them. The CDR3 loop spans 11 amino acids. CDR3 coding DNA: TGTGCCAGCAGGGGACATTACGAGCAGTACTTC. This codes for CASRGHYEQYF.

This clonotype was observed a handful of times. J is TRBJ1-2 and V is TRBV6-5; 8 nucleotides align to TRBD1. In germline, CDR1 is MNHEY, CDR2 SVGAGI. The CDR3 sequence is 14 residues long. Germline trimming cut 8 bases from V and 4 bases from J; bases unmatched to any gene: 9. The CDR3 sequence is CASATDREVYGYTF. CDR3 nucleotides: TGTGCCAGCGCAACGGACAGGGAGGTCTATGGCTACACCTTC.

The V gene is TRBV29-1, the J gene TRBJ2-5, with no clear D. Germline V gene data show CDR1 as SQVTM and CDR2 as ANQGSEA. This CDR3 contains 10 residues. V was cut by 0 bases and J by 9 bases, with 5 bases left in between. The CDR3 DNA reads as TGCAGCGTTGAAGACCGGGCCCAGTACTTC. Translation gives CSVEDRAQYF. Based on the CDR3 plus reference TRBV29-1 and TRBJ2-5, the full variable domain is SAVISQKPSRDICQRGTSLTIQCQVDSQVTMMFWYRQQPGQSLTLIATANQGSEATYESGFVIDKFPISRPNLTFSTLTVSNMSPEDSSIYLCSVEDRAQYFGPGTRLLVL.

CDR3 nucleotides: TGTGCCAGCAGACAAAGCGATACCTACGAGCAGTACTTC. This sequence encodes CASRQSDTYEQYF. The rearrangement uses TRBV6-5 and TRBJ2-7; no firm D call. CDR3 length equals 13 residues. Germline loops: CDR1 MNHEY, CDR2 SVGAGI. V lost 6 bases to trimming and J lost 2 bases, with 11 bases between them.

The chain uses TRBV6-6 and TRBJ2-5; TRBD1 might be the D (6 bases). In germline, CDR1 is MNHNY, CDR2 SVGAGI (reference sequence). The V end lost 6 bases, the J end lost 3 bases, and 14 bases lay between the germline ends. The CDR3 has 14 residues. The CDR3 here is CASSHLRTEETQYF. Here the CDR3 DNA reads TGTGCCAGCAGCCACCTCCGGACAGAAGAGACCCAGTACTTC.

This chain connects TRBV28 to TRBJ2-5; D is possibly TRBD1 (5 bases). With the DNA end fitting TRBJ2-1 better, the J assignment may be wrong. Germline-derived CDR1 and CDR2 are MDHEN and SYDVKM. The CDR3 is 13 amino acids. The CDR3 bases are TGTGCCAGCAGTCCCCAGGGTGACAATGAGCAGTTCTTC. Its protein product is CASSPQGDNEQFF.